These 11 T cell receptor beta chains were sequenced from one sample in a study of cytomegalovirus exposure and HLA in healthy donors. The PCR had 60 Vbeta and 13 Jbeta primers. Clones were sequenced by immunoSEQ multiplex PCR, and TCRdb holds only the in-frame ones, with some missing. The data hold around 30,000 clones, with around nine tenths observed a single time. Sample: PBMCs. The receptor source for this set is a boy aged 5 to 17 in good health and CMV-seronegative.

J is TRBJ2-7 and V is TRBV28, with D maybe TRBD1 (6 bases). The germline V gene encodes CDR1 MDHEN and CDR2 SYDVKM. Trimming left V 8 bases short and J 1 base short, with 15 bases between. The CDR3 contains 14 residues. The chain's CDR3 is CASRIETGSYEQYF. Here the CDR3 DNA reads TGTGCCAGCCGGATAGAGACAGGATCCTACGAGCAGTACTTC.

The gene calls are TRBV30 and TRBJ2-5, with D perhaps matching TRBD1 (6 bases). The CDR3 spans 13 residues. CDR1 GTSNPN and CDR2 SVGIG come from the germline V gene (reference sequence). V gave up 3 bases and J gave up 4 bases, with 12 bases separating them. The CDR3 DNA follows: TGTGCCTGGAGAGGGGGAGTAGGAGAGACCCAGTACTTC. Translated: CAWRGGVGETQYF. Based on the CDR3 plus reference TRBV30 and TRBJ2-5, the full variable domain is SQTIHQWPATLVQPVGSPLSLECTVEGTSNPNLYWYRQAAGRGLQLLFYSVGIGQISSEVPQNLSASRPQDRQFILSSKKLLLSDSGFYLCAWRGGVGETQYFGPGTRLLVL.

The J gene is TRBJ2-3, the V gene TRBV5-8; TRBD2 agrees at 15 bases. The CDR3 is made up of 19 amino acids. Germline V gene lookup returns CDR1 SGHTS and CDR2 YDEGEE. Trimming removed 0 bases from V and 2 bases from J; junction bases left unmatched: 7. CDR3 residues: CASSLGTSGGARHTDTQYF. The CDR3 region has the DNA TGTGCCAGCAGCTTGGGGACTAGCGGGGGGGCCAGGCACACAGATACGCAGTATTTT.

This clone was observed once. V gene TRBV19 combines with J gene TRBJ2-1, with D perhaps TRBD1 (5 bases). V dropped 4 bases and J dropped 2 bases, with 15 bases sitting between them. The CDR3 runs to 16 residues. Germline V gene data show CDR1 as LNHDA and CDR2 as SQIVND (reference sequence). Written as DNA, the CDR3 is TGTGCCAGTAGTACCCCTTGGACACAGACCTACAATGAGCAGTTCTTC. Its translation: CASSTPWTQTYNEQFF.

This clone was found once. The rearrangement links TRBV27 to TRBJ2-7; 11 positions agree with TRBD2. V was pared by 6 bases and J by 1 base, with 2 bases of the junction left unmatched. This CDR3 region has 14 residues. In germline, CDR1 is MNHEY, CDR2 SMNVEV (reference sequence). The CDR3 DNA follows: TGTGCCAGCAGACTAGCGGGGGTTTCCTACGAGCAGTACTTC. Translation: CASRLAGVSYEQYF.

The chain has TRBV5-5 and TRBJ2-2; D not certain. The CDR3 spans 13 residues. Deletions cut 2 bases from V and 8 bases from J, with 10 bases between. Germline-derived CDR1 and CDR2 are SGHKS and YYEKEE (reference sequence). The CDR3 DNA is TGTGCCAGCAGCTTTTTTCAGAATGGGGAGCTGTTTTTT. As protein: CASSFFQNGELFF. Filled out from reference TRBV5-5 and TRBJ2-2, the complete variable domain reads DAGVTQSPTHLIKTRGQQVTLRCSPISGHKSVSWYQQVLGQGPQFIFQYYEKEERGRGNFPDRFSARQFPNYSSELNVNALLLGDSALYLCASSFFQNGELFFGEGSRLTVL.

The genes are TRBV5-6 and TRBJ1-5; D unclear. V lost 1 base, J lost 2 bases, and 7 bases lay in between. Germline CDR1 and CDR2: SGHDT and YYEEEE. CDR3 length: 14 amino acids. CDR3 DNA sequence: TGTGCCAGCAGCTTGCTAGGAGGCAATCAGCCCCAGCATTTT. As protein: CASSLLGGNQPQHF.

The chain joins TRBV5-1 to TRBJ1-1, with D unclear. V was shortened by 4 bases and J by 4 bases, with 20 bases between the two germline ends. The CDR3 consists of 16 residues. The V gene's germline CDR1 is SGHRS and CDR2 YFSETQ. In DNA form, the CDR3 reads TGCGCCAGCAGCCCTAGGGAGGGAACCCGGCGCACTGAAGCTTTCTTT. It specifies CASSPREGTRRTEAFF.

The chain has TRBV6-4 and TRBJ2-1; 7 nucleotides line up with TRBD2. CDR3 length: 16 residues. The trim removed 0 bases at V and 7 bases at J, leaving 9 bases unmatched. CDR1 MRHNA and CDR2 SNTAGT come from the germline V gene. The CDR3 region has the DNA TGTGCCAGCAGTGACTCAGTGGGGGGGGAAGGGAATGAGCAGTTCTTC. Protein product: CASSDSVGGEGNEQFF.

This clone has only a few counts. This sequence joins TRBV6-1 and TRBJ2-7, with unresolved D. CDR1 and CDR2 (germline): MNHNS, SASEGT. CDR3 length equals 12 residues. V was pared by 2 bases and J by 6 bases, with 8 bases between. CDR3 region: CASSELVPEQYF. CDR3 DNA sequence: TGTGCCAGCAGTGAACTAGTCCCCGAGCAGTACTTC.

A single count supports this clone. The V gene is TRBV6-6, the J gene TRBJ1-2; maybe TRBD1 (6 bases). The CDR3 loop spans 14 amino acids. V was pared by 1 base and J by 2 bases, with 8 bases between. CDR1 MNHNY and CDR2 SVGAGI come from the germline V gene (reference sequence). CDR3 protein: CASSYLQGNYGYTF. The DNA for the CDR3 is TGTGCCAGCAGTTACTTACAGGGAAACTATGGCTACACCTTC.